Listed below are T cell receptor beta chains from one sample, sequenced in a study of T cells in Graves' hyperthyroidism and ophthalmopathy. TCRdb recomputed calls from the multiplex PCR reads with MiXCR, one row per CDR3 protein. The table includes about 250,000 distinct CDR3 sequences, 22% detected once. Sequenced sample: blood. All receptors come from a young man with Graves' ophthalmopathy. Both conserved end residues are part of each CDR3. A D gene is named only where the DNA matches it firmly. Some rows mark clone size as missing; the rest say once, few, many or name a class of expanded clone.

>TRBJ1-1|-|15|-|TRBV6-1
TGTGCCAGCAGTGGCCGGGACTTACGGAACACTGAAGCTTTCTTT
CASSGRDLRNTEAFF
>TRBJ2-5|-|16|-|TRBV6-1
TGTGCCAGCAGCCATAGTCTTACAGGGCTTTCAGAGACCCAGTACTTC
CASSHSLTGLSETQYF
>TRBJ2-1|-|10|many|TRBV28
TGTGCCAGCAGTTTAGGGAGACAGTTCTTC
CASSLGRQFF
>TRBJ2-5|-|15|few|TRBV27
TGTGCCAGCACTTACGGGACACCGTGGCAAGAGACCCAGTACTTC
CASTYGTPWQETQYF
>TRBJ2-5|-|13|-|TRBV6-1
TGTGCCAGCAGTTTAAGCCGGGCCACCTCTGAGTACTTC
CASSLSRATSEYF
>TRBJ1-1|TRBD1|15|many|TRBV3-1
TGTGCCAGCAGCCGGGGACAGCCGGTGGGAACTGAAGCTTTCTTT
CASSRGQPVGTEAFF
>TRBJ2-1|-|13|many|TRBV30
TGTGCCTGGAGTGCCGGGGGTTACAATGAGCAGTTCTTC
CAWSAGGYNEQFF
>TRBJ2-5|-|14|many|TRBV5-1
TGCGCCAGCAGCGCCGACAGCGCGGGACAGACCCAGTACTTC
CASSADSAGQTQYF
>TRBJ2-2|-|14|-|TRBV30
TGTGCCTGGAGGGGACGGACGAACACCGGGGAGCTGTTTTTT
CAWRGRTNTGELFF
>TRBJ2-7|-|13|-|TRBV5-1
TGCGCCAGCAGCCCTATTGAAGATGTAGAGCAGTACTTC
CASSPIEDVEQYF
>TRBJ2-7|TRBD2|15|few|TRBV20-1
TGCAGTGCTAGAGTTTGGACTAGCGGGAGATACGAGCAGTACTTC
CSARVWTSGRYEQYF
>TRBJ2-2|TRBD2|16|-|TRBV18
TGTGCCAGCTCACCTGATCGGGAGGCTGCTACCGGGGAGCTGTTTTTT
CASSPDREAATGELFF
>TRBJ2-1|TRBD2|18|-|TRBV7-8
TGTGCCAGCAGCCCCGATCGTCTGGCTAGCGGTAGCTACAATGAGCAGTTCTTC
CASSPDRLASGSYNEQFF
>TRBJ1-3|-|16|-|TRBV5-1
TGCGCCAGCAGCTTGATTCAGGCCTCCTCTGGAAACACCATATATTTT
CASSLIQASSGNTIYF